This T cell receptor beta chain stems from a study of identical twins. The germline gives CDR1 SEHNR, CDR2 FQNEAQ (reference sequence). There are 15 residues in the CDR3. The V gene end was trimmed by 6 bases and the J gene end by 8 bases; junction bases not matched to a gene: 8. Via MiXCR, TCRdb re-called the 5' RACE reads, giving one row per CDR3 protein. The sample yields 650,000 to 800,000 distinct CDR3 sequences, less than 10% seen once. This same sample was also taken into another study, of yellow fever vaccine responses in identical twins.

The receptor was isolated from a woman between 18 and 29 years old in good health. The chain is built from TRBV7-9 and TRBJ2-1; 12 nucleotides align to TRBD2. Sequencing was carried out using PBMCs. The chain's CDR3 is CASSPLAGGNYEQFF. The CDR3 nucleotides read TGTGCCAGCAGTCCACTAGCGGGAGGAAACTATGAGCAGTTCTTC.